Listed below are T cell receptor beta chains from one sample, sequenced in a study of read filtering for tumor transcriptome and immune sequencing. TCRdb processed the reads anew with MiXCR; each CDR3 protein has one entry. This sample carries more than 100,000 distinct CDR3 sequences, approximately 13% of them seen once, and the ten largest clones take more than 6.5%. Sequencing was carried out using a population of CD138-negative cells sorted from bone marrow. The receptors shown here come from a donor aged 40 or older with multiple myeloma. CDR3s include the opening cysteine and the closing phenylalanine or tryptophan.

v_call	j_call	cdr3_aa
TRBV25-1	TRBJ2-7	CASSEGSEGGDTNEQYF
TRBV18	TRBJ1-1	CASSPARLEAFF
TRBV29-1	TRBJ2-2	CSVGAAANTGELFF
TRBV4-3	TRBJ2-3	CASSPQSVRTDTQYF
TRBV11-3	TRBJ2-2	CASSKGLSGTGELFF
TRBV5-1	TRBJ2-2	CASSRLDTGELFF
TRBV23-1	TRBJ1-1	CASSHPESLGQDTEAFF
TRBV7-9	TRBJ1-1	CASSATVQAPTEAFF
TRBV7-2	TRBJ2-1	CASRPQGYNEQFF
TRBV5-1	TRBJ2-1	CASSPAGLSYNEQFF
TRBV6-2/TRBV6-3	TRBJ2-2	CASSYSSRSNTGELFF
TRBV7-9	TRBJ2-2	CASSLLAVTGELFF
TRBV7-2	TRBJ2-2	CASSPGLAGVSGELFF
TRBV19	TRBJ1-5	CASTEDRALNQPQHF
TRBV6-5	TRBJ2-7	CASSGSGGANFYEQYF
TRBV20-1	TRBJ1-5	CSATDRNQPQHF
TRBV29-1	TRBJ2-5	CSVDKISQETQYF
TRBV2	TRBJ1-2	CASRGTLYGYTF
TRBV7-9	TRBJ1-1	CASSLEAGEYTEAFF
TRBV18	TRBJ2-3	CASSTEFTDTQYF
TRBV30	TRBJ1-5	CAWSGVDNQPQHF
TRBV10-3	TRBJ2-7	CAISDFLAGGWEQYF
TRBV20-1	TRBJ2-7	CSARVLLSYEQYF
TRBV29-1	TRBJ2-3	CSGRSTDTQYF
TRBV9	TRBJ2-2	CASSPGASGSTGELFF
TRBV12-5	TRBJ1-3	CASGPRGGASSGNTIYF
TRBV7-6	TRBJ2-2	CASSLSRPTGELFF
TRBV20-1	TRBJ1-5	CSASPWGGNQPQHF
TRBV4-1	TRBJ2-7	CASSLAGSSYEQYF
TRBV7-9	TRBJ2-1	CATSPTSGSFNEQFF
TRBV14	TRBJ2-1	CASSLTDSSSYNEQFF
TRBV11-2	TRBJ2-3	CASIESSGSTDTQYF
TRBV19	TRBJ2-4	CAIPIYPSLSKNIQYF
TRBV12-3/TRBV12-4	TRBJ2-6	CASSLGGFGANVLTF
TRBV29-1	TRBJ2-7	CSVVPTRTYEQYF
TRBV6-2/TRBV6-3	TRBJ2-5	CASSFGTGLETQYF
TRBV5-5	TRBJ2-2	CASGRRINTGELFF
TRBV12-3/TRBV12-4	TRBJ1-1	CASSLEGAVTEAFF
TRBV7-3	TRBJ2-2	CASGLLAHGELFF
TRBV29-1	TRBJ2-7	CSALGLGLSSYEQYF